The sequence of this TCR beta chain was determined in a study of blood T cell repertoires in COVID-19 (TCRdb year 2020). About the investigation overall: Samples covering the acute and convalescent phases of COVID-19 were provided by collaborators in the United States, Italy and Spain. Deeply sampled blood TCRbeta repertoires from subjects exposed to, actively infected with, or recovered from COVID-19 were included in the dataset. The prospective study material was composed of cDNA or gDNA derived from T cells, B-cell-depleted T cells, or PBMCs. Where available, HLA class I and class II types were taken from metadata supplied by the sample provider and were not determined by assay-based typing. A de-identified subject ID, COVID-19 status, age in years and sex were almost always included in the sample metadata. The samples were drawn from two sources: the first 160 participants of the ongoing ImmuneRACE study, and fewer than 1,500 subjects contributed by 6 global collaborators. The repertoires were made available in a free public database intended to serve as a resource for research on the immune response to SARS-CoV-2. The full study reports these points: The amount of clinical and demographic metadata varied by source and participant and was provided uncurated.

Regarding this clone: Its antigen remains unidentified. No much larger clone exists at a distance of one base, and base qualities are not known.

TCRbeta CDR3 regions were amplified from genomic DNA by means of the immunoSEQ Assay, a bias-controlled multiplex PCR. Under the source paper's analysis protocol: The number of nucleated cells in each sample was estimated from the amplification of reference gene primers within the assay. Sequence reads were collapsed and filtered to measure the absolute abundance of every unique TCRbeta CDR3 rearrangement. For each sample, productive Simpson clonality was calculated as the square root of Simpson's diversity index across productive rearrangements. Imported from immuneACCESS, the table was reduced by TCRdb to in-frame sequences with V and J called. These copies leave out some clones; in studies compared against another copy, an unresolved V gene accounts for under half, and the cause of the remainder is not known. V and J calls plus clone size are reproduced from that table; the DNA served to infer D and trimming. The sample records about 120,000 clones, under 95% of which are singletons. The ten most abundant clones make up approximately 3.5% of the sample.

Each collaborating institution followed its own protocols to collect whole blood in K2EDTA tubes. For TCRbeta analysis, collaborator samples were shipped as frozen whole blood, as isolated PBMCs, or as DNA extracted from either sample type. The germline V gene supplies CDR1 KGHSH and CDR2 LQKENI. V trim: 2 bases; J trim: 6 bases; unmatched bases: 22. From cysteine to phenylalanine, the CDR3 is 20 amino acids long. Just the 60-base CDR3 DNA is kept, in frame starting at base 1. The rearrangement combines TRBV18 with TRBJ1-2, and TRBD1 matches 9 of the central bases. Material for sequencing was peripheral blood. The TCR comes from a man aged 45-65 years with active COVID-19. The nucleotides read TGTGCCAGCTCACCATACCTTGACGGGACAGGGACTCTGGTACCGGATGGCTACACCTTC. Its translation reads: CASSPYLDGTGTLVPDGYTF.